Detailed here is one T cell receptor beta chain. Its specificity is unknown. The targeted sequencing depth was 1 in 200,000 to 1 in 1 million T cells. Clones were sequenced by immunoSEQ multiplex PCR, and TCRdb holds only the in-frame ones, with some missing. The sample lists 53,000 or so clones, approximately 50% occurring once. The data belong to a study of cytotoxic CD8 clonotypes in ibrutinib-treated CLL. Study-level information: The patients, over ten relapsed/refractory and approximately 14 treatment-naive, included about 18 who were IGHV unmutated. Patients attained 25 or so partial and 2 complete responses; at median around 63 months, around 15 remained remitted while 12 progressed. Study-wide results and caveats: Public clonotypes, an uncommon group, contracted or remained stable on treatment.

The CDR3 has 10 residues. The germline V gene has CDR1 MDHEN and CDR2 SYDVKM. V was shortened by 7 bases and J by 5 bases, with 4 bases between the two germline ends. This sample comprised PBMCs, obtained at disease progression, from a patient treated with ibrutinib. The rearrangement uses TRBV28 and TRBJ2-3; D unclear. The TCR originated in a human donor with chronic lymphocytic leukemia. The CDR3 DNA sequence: TGTGCCAGCACGGGAGATACGCAGTATTTT. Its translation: CASTGDTQYF.